These 5 T cell receptor beta chains were all obtained from the same sample, sequenced in a study of immune cell composition in non-small cell lung cancer. Using immunoSEQ multiplex PCR, the repertoire was profiled, and TCRdb retains in-frame clones only, with some absent. The table shows 2,500 or so clones, with 70% to 90% occurring only once. The sequenced material came from lung tumor tissue. These receptors were taken from a human donor with non-small cell lung cancer.

The chain employs TRBV6-5 and TRBJ1-2; D possibly corresponds to TRBD1 (6 bases). Germline CDR1 MNHEY, CDR2 SVGAGI. V was trimmed by 6 bases and J by 3 bases, leaving 17 bases between them. The CDR3 loop spans 15 amino acids. In nucleotides, the CDR3 is TGTGCCAGCAGACGGCGACAGGATGGGTACTATGGCTACACCTTC. It yields the protein CASRRRQDGYYGYTF.

The rearrangement uses TRBV28 and TRBJ2-7, with TRBD1 identical over 7 bases. CDR1 is MDHEN, CDR2 SYDVKM, per germline. This CDR3 spans 15 amino acids. The junction had 10 bases not matched to a gene; V was cut back by 3 bases and J by 5 bases. CDR3 loop: CASSFFQGVRDEQYF. The CDR3, as DNA: TGTGCCAGCAGTTTTTTTCAGGGGGTTAGGGACGAGCAGTACTTC. The full variable domain, in which reference TRBV28 and TRBJ2-7 provide the parts outside the CDR3, is DVKVTQSSRYLVKRTGEKVFLECVQDMDHENMFWYRQDPGLGLRLIYFSYDVKMKEKGDIPEGYSVSREKKERFSLILESASTNQTSMYLCASSFFQGVRDEQYFGPGTRLTVT.

This clone was observed once. The J gene is TRBJ2-1, the V gene TRBV27, with TRBD1 as a possible D gene (6 bases). Trimming took off 8 bases at V and 2 bases at J, with 10 bases between the two ends. The CDR3 covers 13 residues. Germline CDR1 is MNHEY and CDR2 is SMNVEV (reference sequence). The CDR3 bases are TGTGCCAGCCAAACAGGGACCTACAATGAGCAGTTCTTC. Residues: CASQTGTYNEQFF.

The chain recombines TRBV4-2 with TRBJ1-5; 9 bases match TRBD1. CDR1 is LGHNA, CDR2 YNFKEQ, per germline. The CDR3 has 16 amino acids. Trimming at V came to 3 bases and at J to 9 bases, leaving 12 bases not matched to a gene. CDR3 sequence (DNA): TGTGCCAGCAGCCATAATCCACAGGGGGCCAGGGGGCCCCAGCATTTT. The encoded protein is CASSHNPQGARGPQHF.

This chain links TRBV11-3 with TRBJ2-1, with 9 nucleotides matching TRBD2. This CDR3 region has 13 residues. Germline V gene sequence: CDR1 SGHNT, CDR2 YENEEA. V gave up 5 bases and J gave up 10 bases; unmatched junction bases: 6. CDR3 nucleotide sequence: TGTGCCAGCAGCCGTAGCGGGAGACGGGAGCAGTTCTTC. This sequence encodes CASSRSGRREQFF.